This T cell receptor beta chain was sequenced for a study of cytomegalovirus exposure and HLA in healthy donors. The PCR employed 60 Vbeta primers together with 13 Jbeta primers. Assay: immunoSEQ multiplex PCR; the TCRdb copy retains only in-frame clones and omits some. Of 95,000 to 150,000 clones listed, roughly 65% were seen once; the top ten hold about 9%. Trimming removed 0 bases at V and 1 base at J, with 4 bases between. The germline CDR1 and CDR2 sequences are SGHRS and YFSETQ. This CDR3 is 13 amino acids long. This clone was detected only once. Additional DNA sequences in this sample encode the identical CDR3.

This sequence was found in a man in his forties in good health and CMV-seropositive. Sequenced material: PBMCs. The chain uses TRBV5-1 and TRBJ1-1; no clear D. The CDR3 nucleotides are TGCGCCAGCAGCTTGGCCGGGAACACTGAAGCTTTCTTT. Translating it yields CASSLAGNTEAFF.